This TCR beta chain was sequenced in a study of T cell responses to AZD1222 COVID-19 vaccine. Some clones are missing from TCRdb's copy, which holds only in-frame ones; the method was immunoSEQ multiplex PCR. The data contain around 99,000 clones, approximately 93% of them seen just once; the ten biggest clones take up 7.5% to 9.5%. The CDR3 has 14 residues. The ends were cut back, 4 bases at V and 4 bases at J, with 13 bases in the middle. Germline V gene data show CDR1 as SNHLY and CDR2 as FYNNEI. This receptor was obtained from an adult who received the AZD1222 COVID-19 vaccine. V usage is TRBV2 and J usage is TRBJ1-1; no definite D call. The specimen comprised peripheral blood, sampled 28 days after the second AZD1222 dose. CDR3 sequence (DNA): TGTGCCAGCAGTGCTACCCTCAGTGCCACTGAAGCTTTCTTT. Translating it yields CASSATLSATEAFF.